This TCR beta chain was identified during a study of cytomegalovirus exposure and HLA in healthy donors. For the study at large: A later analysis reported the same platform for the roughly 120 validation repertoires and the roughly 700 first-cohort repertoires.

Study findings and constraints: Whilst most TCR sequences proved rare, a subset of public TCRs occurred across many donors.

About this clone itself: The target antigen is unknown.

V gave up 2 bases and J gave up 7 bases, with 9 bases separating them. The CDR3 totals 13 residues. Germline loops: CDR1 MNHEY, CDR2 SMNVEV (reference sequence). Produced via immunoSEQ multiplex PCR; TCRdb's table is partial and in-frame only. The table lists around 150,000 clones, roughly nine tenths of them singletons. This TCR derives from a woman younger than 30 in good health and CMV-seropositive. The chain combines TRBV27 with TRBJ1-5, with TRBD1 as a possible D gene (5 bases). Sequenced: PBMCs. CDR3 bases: TGTGCCAGCAGTTTAGAGCGGGGGCAGCCCCAGCATTTT. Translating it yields CASSLERGQPQHF.